A single sample is the source of the 4 T cell receptor beta chains below, sequenced in a study of shared clonotypes between healthy human individuals (dated by TCRdb to the early 2020s). The method was the immunoSEQ multiplex PCR assay. In its TCRdb copy, this immuneACCESS table keeps in-frame sequences only and misses some clones. Where compared with another copy, unresolved V genes explain less than half of these, and the others have no known cause. The sample includes about 120,000 clones, with 55% to 70% observed a single time. The ten largest clones capture 24% of the sample. The sample was memory CD8+ T cells sorted from blood. The cell subset or site label for this specimen denotes: CD45RO+ cells pooled with CCR7-negative TemRA cells. Source of these receptors: a woman aged 25 to 39 in good health.

The chain uses TRBV6-4 and TRBJ2-3; TRBD2 matches at 7 bases. After removal of 2 bases from V and 2 bases from J, the junction contained 7 bases not matched to a gene. This CDR3 has 16 residues. Per the germline V gene, CDR1 is MRHNA and CDR2 is SNTAGT. The CDR3 DNA sequence: TGTGCCAGCAGTGACGCCTCTAGCGGACCCACAGATACGCAGTATTTT. Translating it yields CASSDASSGPTDTQYF.

This clone was observed many times. J is TRBJ2-3 and V is TRBV19, with D possibly being TRBD1 (6 bases). Germline loops: CDR1 LNHDA, CDR2 SQIVND (reference sequence). This CDR3 has 14 amino acids. Trimming took off 7 bases at V and 4 bases at J, with 15 bases between the two ends. Here the CDR3 reads CASTGDLVSDTQYF. DNA of the CDR3: TGTGCCAGTACAGGGGATCTGGTATCAGATACGCAGTATTTT.

As for this clone: Other DNA sequences from this sample encode an identical CDR3 as well. The chain is built from TRBV5-6 and TRBJ2-7; 15 bases fit TRBD2. J was trimmed by 4 bases and V by 3 bases; bases with no gene match: 2. The CDR3 runs to 15 residues. Per germline, CDR1 SGHDT and CDR2 YYEEEE. The CDR3, as DNA: TGTGCCAGCAGCTCGGGACTAGCGGGAGGATACGAGCAGTACTTC. Encoded protein: CASSSGLAGGYEQYF.

This chain uses TRBV19 with TRBJ1-5; TRBD1 matches at 8 bases. This CDR3 contains 17 residues. J lost 5 bases, V lost 0 bases, and 9 bases had no gene match. The germline gives CDR1 LNHDA, CDR2 SQIVND (reference sequence). The DNA for the CDR3 is TGTGCCAGTAGTATAGATTTGGGGACAGGAGTTCATCAGCCCCAGCATTTT. This encodes CASSIDLGTGVHQPQHF.